This T cell receptor (beta chain) was recorded in a study of beta chain features in type 1 diabetes. Broader study findings: The naive, central memory and Treg TCRB repertoires of patients appeared to be more similar to one another than those of healthy donors. Within each of all four CD4+ subsets, Type 1 diabetes patients had TCRB CDR3s that were moderately but significantly shorter. An over-representation of cells with high TCR expression could result from cDNA sequencing.

CD45RO/CCR7/CD25/CD127/CD95/CD27 separated CD4+ naive, central memory, regulatory and stem cell-like memory cells by sorting. There are a few counts of this clone. Its antigen is not identified. The V end lost 4 bases, the J end lost 1 base, and 7 bases lay between the germline ends. The CDR3 covers 13 residues. Germline V CDR1 and CDR2: MGHDK, SYGVNS. As every portion of the isolated RNA was reverse transcribed, the sequencing read expressed TCRB transcripts. The repertoire was sequenced with immunoSEQ multiplex PCR; TCRdb's copy has only in-frame clones and lacks some. Among 640,000 or so clones listed, around 15% were seen once.

The sample was naive CD4+ T cells from blood. The chain employs TRBV25-1 and TRBJ1-1, with D hard to call. The receptor comes from a man younger than 35 with type 1 diabetes. In nucleotides, the CDR3 is TGTGCCAGCAGTGGCGAGGCGAACACTGAAGCTTTCTTT. It is translated as CASSGEANTEAFF.